This T cell receptor beta chain was identified during a study of blood T cell repertoires in COVID-19. The overall study: Specimens from acute and convalescent COVID-19 originated in the United States, Italy and Spain.

The J segment lost 2 bases and the V segment lost 3 bases, leaving 9 bases of the junction unmatched. Germline loops: CDR1 SGHNT, CDR2 YYREEE (reference sequence). The CDR3 totals 18 residues. How the authors handled the data: Amplifying reference gene primers gave estimates of nucleated cell counts. Sequencing was performed with immunoSEQ multiplex PCR; in TCRdb, only in-frame clones are kept and a portion is missing. Clone size and V and J calls were adopted from that table, with D and trimming inferred from the DNA. The sample has around 160,000 clones, around 85% seen once. The genes are TRBV5-4 and TRBJ2-2, with 11 bases fitting TRBD2. The TCR sequence derives from a woman between 55 and 75 years old with COVID-19, enrolled during active disease. The sample comprised peripheral blood. The CDR3 bases are TGTGCCAGCAGCTGGGGGACTAGCGGCGCCTTTAACACCGGGGAGCTGTTTTTT. It yields the protein CASSWGTSGAFNTGELFF. Full variable domain (missing parts from reference TRBV5-4 and TRBJ2-2): ETGVTQSPTHLIKTRGQQVTLRCSSQSGHNTVSWYQQALGQGPQFIFQYYREEENGRGNFPPRFSGLQFPNYSSELNVNALELDDSALYLCASSWGTSGAFNTGELFFGEGSRLTVL.